Presented here are 26 T cell receptor beta chains from one specimen sequenced in a study of control samples from healthy donors and cancer patients. Sequencing was performed with immunoSEQ multiplex PCR; in TCRdb, only in-frame clones are kept and a portion is missing. Among some 410,000 clones, about 93% were seen once, and the ten largest hold 5.5% to 8%. Sequencing used PBMCs. These receptors all stem from a middle-aged man with head and neck cancer.

This clone was observed a few times. The V call is TRBV7-6, the J call TRBJ1-3; perhaps TRBD1 as D (5 bases). V was trimmed by 1 base and J by 2 bases, leaving 12 bases between them. Germline V CDR1 and CDR2: SGHVS, FNYEAQ. This CDR3 is built from 16 residues. This CDR3 is CASSLVGARTGNTIYF. CDR3 nucleotide sequence: TGTGCCAGCAGCTTAGTCGGGGCTAGAACTGGAAACACCATATATTTT.

V is TRBV30 and J is TRBJ1-6, with a possible D match to TRBD1 (5 bases). Looked up from germline, CDR1 is GTSNPN and CDR2 is SVGIG (reference sequence). The CDR3 loop spans 14 amino acids. V dropped 4 bases and J dropped 7 bases, with 14 bases sitting between them. The CDR3 nucleotides read TGTGCCTGGACGGGGCCGGGGCAAAATTCACCCCTCCACTTT. It is translated as CAWTGPGQNSPLHF.

V is TRBV5-6 and J is TRBJ2-6; D is perhaps TRBD1 (6 bases). V gave up 6 bases and J gave up 1 base, with 14 bases separating them. The CDR3 runs to 16 residues. Germline loops: CDR1 SGHDT, CDR2 YYEEEE. The CDR3 is CASTPQGPSGANVLTF. DNA for the CDR3: TGTGCCAGCACTCCACAGGGCCCTTCTGGGGCCAACGTCCTGACTTTC.

The chain recombines TRBV5-6 with TRBJ2-7, with D unclear. Per germline, CDR1 SGHDT and CDR2 YYEEEE. This CDR3 spans 13 amino acids. The V and J ends lost 2 bases and 3 bases respectively, with 9 bases between them. CDR3 DNA: TGTGCCAGCAGCTTAAGACATTACTACGAGCAGTACTTC. This sequence encodes CASSLRHYYEQYF.

The CDR3 DNA is TGTGCCTGGAGTGTGGCAAGAAACTATGGCTACACCTTC. It translates to CAWSVARNYGYTF. V gene TRBV30 combines with J gene TRBJ1-2; D is unresolved. The CDR3 has 13 residues. Looked up from germline, CDR1 is GTSNPN and CDR2 is SVGIG (reference sequence). V shed 0 bases and J shed 2 bases, with 7 bases lying between them.

The chain employs TRBV7-9 and TRBJ1-3; 7 nucleotides match TRBD1. The CDR3 totals 14 residues. Trimming removed 4 bases from V and 1 base from J; junction bases left unmatched: 1. CDR1 and CDR2 from the germline V gene are SEHNR and FQNEAQ (reference sequence). CDR3 sequence reads: CASSWDRSGNTIYF. DNA for the CDR3: TGTGCCAGCAGCTGGGACAGATCTGGAAACACCATATATTTT.

This chain links TRBV5-6 with TRBJ2-1; the match to TRBD2 covers 9 bases. The germline gives CDR1 SGHDT, CDR2 YYEEEE. This CDR3 has 15 amino acids. J lost 10 bases, V lost 4 bases, and 12 bases had no gene match. As DNA, the CDR3 is TGTGCCAGCAGCGCGCTACTAGCGGGCCCTCGCGAGCAGTTCTTC. Translated, it gives CASSALLAGPREQFF.

The chain is built from TRBV5-6 and TRBJ1-1; D uncertain. Looked up from germline, CDR1 is SGHDT and CDR2 is YYEEEE. Trimming shortened V by 0 bases and J by 5 bases, and 2 bases separated the two germline ends. CDR3 length: 11 amino acids. CDR3 DNA: TGTGCCAGCAGCTTGGAGACTGAAGCTTTCTTT. This gives the protein CASSLETEAFF.

The CDR3 DNA sequence: TGTGCCAGCAGTTCGGACAGCCTCTCTGGGGCCAACGTCCTGACTTTC. Encoded protein: CASSSDSLSGANVLTF. The chain employs TRBV6-5 and TRBJ2-6, with D possibly matching TRBD1 (6 bases). Per germline, CDR1 MNHEY and CDR2 SVGAGI. With 4 bases removed from V and 0 bases from J, the gap between germline ends came to 10 bases. This CDR3 is built from 16 residues.

The chain combines TRBV28 with TRBJ2-5; D may be TRBD1 (5 bases). There are 14 residues in the CDR3. The germline gives CDR1 MDHEN, CDR2 SYDVKM. V was shortened by 4 bases and J by 5 bases, with 14 bases between the two germline ends. The CDR3 DNA sequence: TGTGCCAGCAGTTCCTCCGTAGGGGTGGAGACCCAGTACTTC. It specifies CASSSSVGVETQYF.

This rearrangement joins TRBV10-3 to TRBJ1-4, with 7 bases fitting TRBD1. This CDR3 spans 16 amino acids. Trimming took 1 base from V and 4 from J; bases not matched to a gene: 6. The germline gives CDR1 ENHRY, CDR2 SYGVKD. The CDR3 bases are TGTGCCATCAGTGAGTGGGGGGGACAGCATAATGAAAAACTGTTTTTT. This translates into CAISEWGGQHNEKLFF.

The chain recombines TRBV4-2 with TRBJ2-2; TRBD2 might be the D (6 bases). V was trimmed by 4 bases and J by 6 bases, leaving 12 bases between them. There are 14 residues in the CDR3. CDR1 and CDR2 from the germline V gene are LGHNA and YNFKEQ. CDR3 coding DNA: TGTGCCAGCAGCCGCCGACTAGACGCCGGGGAGCTGTTTTTT. It specifies CASSRRLDAGELFF.

Regarding this clone: Other DNA sequences in this sample translate to the same CDR3. The rearrangement joins TRBV18 to TRBJ1-1; unclear D gene. V shed 3 bases and J shed 3 bases, with 2 bases lying between them. Germline V gene lookup returns CDR1 KGHSH and CDR2 LQKENI. CDR3 length equals 11 residues. The CDR3 spells CASSPDTEAFF. CDR3 sequence (DNA): TGTGCCAGCTCACCCGACACTGAAGCTTTCTTT.

This chain links TRBV10-2 with TRBJ1-2; D is possibly TRBD1 (5 bases). Looked up from germline, CDR1 is WSHSY and CDR2 is SAAADI. The V end lost 3 bases, the J end lost 4 bases, and 12 bases lay between the germline ends. This CDR3 has 14 amino acids. The DNA of the CDR3 is TGCGCCAGCAGTGACGGAGGGACTCCCTATGGCTACACCTTC. Protein sequence: CASSDGGTPYGYTF.

This chain links TRBV9 with TRBJ2-3, with TRBD2 matching over 10 bases. V gave up 0 bases and J gave up 5 bases; unmatched junction bases: 6. The CDR3 loop spans 16 amino acids. The germline V gene has CDR1 SGDLS and CDR2 YYNGEE. CDR3 bases: TGTGCCAGCAGCGTAGGACTAGCGGGTTTTGTAGATACGCAGTATTTT. Protein: CASSVGLAGFVDTQYF.

The rearrangement joins TRBV6-1 to TRBJ2-1; the match to TRBD1 covers 10 bases. Germline CDR1 and CDR2: MNHNS and SASEGT. CDR3 length: 16 residues. V lost 0 bases, J lost 4 bases, and 3 bases stayed unmatched. The CDR3 coding sequence is TGTGCCAGCAGTGAAGCGTGGACAGGGGGTTACAATGAGCAGTTCTTC. Amino acid sequence: CASSEAWTGGYNEQFF.

This sequence joins TRBV3-1 (or the pseudogene TRBV3-2) and TRBJ1-1; D ambiguous. With 3 bases removed from V and 0 bases from J, the gap between germline ends came to 5 bases. Germline lookup yields CDR1 LGHDT and CDR2 YNNKEL (reference sequence). CDR3 size: 13 residues. For the CDR3, the DNA is TGTGCCAGCAGCCAGTATCTGAACACTGAAGCTTTCTTT. Residues: CASSQYLNTEAFF.

CDR3: CASSLSGQGIDEQYF. In DNA form, the CDR3 reads TGTGCCAGCAGCTTGTCGGGACAGGGGATCGACGAGCAGTACTTC. The gene calls are TRBV5-8 and TRBJ2-7; 10 bases line up with TRBD1. CDR1 SGHTS and CDR2 YDEGEE come from the germline V gene. The length of the CDR3 is 15 residues. V gave up 1 base and J gave up 5 bases; unmatched junction bases: 6.

This clone came up once. The chain combines TRBV11-1 with TRBJ1-1; the D is unclear. Trimming shortened V by 1 base and J by 3 bases, and 12 bases separated the two germline ends. Germline V CDR1 and CDR2: SGHAT, FQDESV (reference sequence). This CDR3 region has 15 residues. In DNA, the CDR3 is TGTGCCAGCAGCTTAGTACTGAGGGCAGACACTGAAGCTTTCTTT. Amino acids: CASSLVLRADTEAFF.

The CDR3 region has the DNA TGTGCCAGTAGTATAAGCGGGACTAGCGGGGGGCTGGATACGCAGTATTTT. Amino acid sequence: CASSISGTSGGLDTQYF. The V call is TRBV19, the J call TRBJ2-3; TRBD2 matches 15 bases. The germline gives CDR1 LNHDA, CDR2 SQIVND (reference sequence). The CDR3 runs 17 residues. V gave up 2 bases and J gave up 6 bases; unmatched junction bases: 6.

This sequence joins TRBV19 and TRBJ2-2; the D is unclear. This CDR3 contains 16 residues. Trimming took off 7 bases at V and 3 bases at J, with 18 bases between the two ends. Germline V lookup: CDR1 LNHDA, CDR2 SQIVND (reference sequence). CDR3 region: CASTHRWGLDTGELFF. The CDR3 bases are TGTGCCAGTACCCATAGGTGGGGTCTGGACACCGGGGAGCTGTTTTTT.

This clone was recorded once. CDR3 DNA: TGTGCCTGGAGTGTCGGCGCGGGAGGACGCGAGCAGTACTTC. Translated, it gives CAWSVGAGGREQYF. The genes are TRBV30 and TRBJ2-7, with 8 positions matching TRBD2. CDR1 GTSNPN and CDR2 SVGIG come from the germline V gene (reference sequence). V shed 0 bases, J shed 6 bases, and the junction held 7 bases outside the gene matches. This CDR3 has 14 amino acids.

V gene TRBV25-1 combines with J gene TRBJ1-6; possibly TRBD1 for D (6 bases). Germline CDR1 MGHDK, CDR2 SYGVNS. V gave up 5 bases and J gave up 6 bases, with 11 bases separating them. The CDR3 spans 14 residues. The DNA of the CDR3 is TGTGCCAGCAGTAAGGGACAAATTAATTCACCCCTCCACTTT. This translates into CASSKGQINSPLHF.

This chain uses TRBV5-5 with TRBJ2-5; D unclear. Germline V lookup: CDR1 SGHKS, CDR2 YYEKEE (reference sequence). The length of the CDR3 is 15 residues. V dropped 4 bases and J dropped 1 base, with 14 bases sitting between them. The CDR3 sequence is CASSRPPASQETQYF. The CDR3 DNA reads TGTGCCAGCAGCCGTCCCCCCGCTTCCCAAGAGACCCAGTACTTC.

This clone was seen only a few times. The chain has TRBV30 and TRBJ1-5; TRBD1 matches 7 bases. After removal of 2 bases from V and 3 bases from J, the junction contained 4 bases not matched to a gene. This CDR3 has 14 amino acids. Germline-derived CDR1 and CDR2 are GTSNPN and SVGIG (reference sequence). The DNA of the CDR3 is TGTGCCTGGAGTTTACAGGGGTTCAATCAGCCCCAGCATTTT. Amino acid sequence: CAWSLQGFNQPQHF.

The rearrangement uses TRBV19 and TRBJ1-4; the match to TRBD1 covers 12 bases. The CDR3 runs 16 residues. V lost 5 bases to trimming and J lost 8 bases; unmatched junction nucleotides: 9. CDR1 and CDR2 from the germline V gene are LNHDA and SQIVND (reference sequence). CDR3 sequence reads: CASSLGTGGGEEKLFF. DNA of the CDR3: TGTGCCAGTAGTCTGGGGACAGGGGGCGGTGAGGAAAAACTGTTTTTT.